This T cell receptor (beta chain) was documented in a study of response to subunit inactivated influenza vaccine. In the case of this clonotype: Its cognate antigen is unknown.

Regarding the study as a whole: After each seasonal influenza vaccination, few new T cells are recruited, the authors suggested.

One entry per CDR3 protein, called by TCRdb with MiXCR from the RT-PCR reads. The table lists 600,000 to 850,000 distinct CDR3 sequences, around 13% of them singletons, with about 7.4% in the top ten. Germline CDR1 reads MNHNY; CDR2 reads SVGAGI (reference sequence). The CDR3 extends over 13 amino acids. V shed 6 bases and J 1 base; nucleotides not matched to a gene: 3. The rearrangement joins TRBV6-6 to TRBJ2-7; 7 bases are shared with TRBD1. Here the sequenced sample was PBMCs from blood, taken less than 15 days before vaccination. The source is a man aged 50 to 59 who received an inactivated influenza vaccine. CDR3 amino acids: CASSGQVSYEQYF. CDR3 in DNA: TGTGCCAGCAGCGGACAGGTTTCCTACGAGCAGTACTTC.